One sample yielded the 23 T cell receptor beta chains listed below, sequenced in a study of long-term antiretroviral therapy in people with HIV. Sequencing used immunoSEQ v3.0 at survey level. Produced via immunoSEQ multiplex PCR; TCRdb's table is partial and in-frame only. The table lists approximately 1,800 clones, around nine tenths of them singletons, with roughly 3.5% in the top ten. Specimen: unsorted PBMCs, collected 0.7 years after starting antiretroviral therapy. These receptors were taken from a woman between 50 and 59 years old with HIV.

The genes are TRBV13 and TRBJ1-1; D is undetermined. V lost 5 bases and J 9 bases, leaving 10 bases between the germline ends. The V gene's germline CDR1 is PRHDT and CDR2 FYEKMQ (reference sequence). This CDR3 contains 11 residues. This CDR3 reads CASSPDIKAFF. CDR3 sequence (DNA): TGTGCCAGCAGCCCTGACATAAAAGCTTTCTTT.

This chain links TRBV7-2 with TRBJ1-5; D may be TRBD1 (6 bases). Germline CDR1 and CDR2: SGHTA and FQGNSA. The CDR3 covers 14 residues. The V gene lost 1 base and the J gene lost 4 bases, with 8 bases spanning the gap. CDR3 region: CASSLGTGNQPQHF. DNA for the CDR3: TGTGCCAGCAGCTTAGGCACAGGGAATCAGCCCCAGCATTTT.

This clone was seen a few times. V is TRBV5-1 and J is TRBJ1-5; TRBD1 might be the D (5 bases). V lost 6 bases and J lost 5, with 21 bases in between. Germline assignment: CDR1 SGHRS and CDR2 YFSETQ. The CDR3 contains 16 residues. The CDR3 sequence: CASIPEGRVGHQPQHF. The CDR3 bases are TGCGCCAGCATCCCGGAGGGCAGGGTAGGGCATCAGCCCCAGCATTTT.

The chain recombines TRBV4-2 with TRBJ1-2; 10 nucleotides align to TRBD1. CDR3 length: 15 amino acids. CDR1 and CDR2 from the germline V gene are LGHNA and YNFKEQ. V lost 8 bases to trimming and J lost 3 bases; unmatched junction nucleotides: 9. The CDR3 DNA reads as TGTGCCAGCTACCTTTCCGGGACAGGGGACTATGGCTACACCTTC. Its translation: CASYLSGTGDYGYTF.

The CDR3 loop reads CASSLLAATYEQYF. The CDR3 nucleotides are TGTGCCAGCAGTTTACTAGCGGCAACCTACGAGCAGTACTTC. The chain is built from TRBV27 and TRBJ2-7; TRBD2 matches 7 bases. Germline V lookup: CDR1 MNHEY, CDR2 SMNVEV (reference sequence). This CDR3 is 14 amino acids long. Trimming cost V 2 bases and J 2 bases; bases outside gene matches: 3.

V gene TRBV9 combines with J gene TRBJ2-1; no definite D call. This CDR3 spans 11 amino acids. Germline V gives CDR1 SGDLS, CDR2 YYNGEE. Trimming took off 4 bases at V and 10 bases at J, with 9 bases between the two ends. For the CDR3, the DNA is TGTGCCAGCAGCATTCGGGCGGAGCAGTTCTTC. Translation: CASSIRAEQFF.

V gene TRBV30 combines with J gene TRBJ1-1; 9 bases align to TRBD1. The CDR3 has 14 amino acids. Trimming at V came to 2 bases and at J to 4 bases, leaving 5 bases not matched to a gene. The germline gives CDR1 GTSNPN, CDR2 SVGIG (reference sequence). Here the CDR3 reads CAWSRTGGGTEAFF. The CDR3 nucleotides are TGTGCCTGGAGTCGTACAGGGGGCGGCACTGAAGCTTTCTTT.

This clone was found a few times. This sequence joins TRBV10-1 and TRBJ1-5; 9 nucleotides line up with TRBD1. The CDR3 extends over 15 amino acids. Germline CDR1 reads WNHNN; CDR2 reads SYGVQD (reference sequence). V was pared by 7 bases and J by 7 bases, with 11 bases of the junction left unmatched. The CDR3 sequence is CASTGGDRVSQPQHF. For the CDR3, the DNA is TGCGCCAGCACCGGAGGGGACAGGGTGAGCCAGCCCCAGCATTTT.

V usage is TRBV7-9 and J usage is TRBJ1-1; D uncertain. CDR3 length: 13 amino acids. CDR1 SEHNR and CDR2 FQNEAQ come from the germline V gene (reference sequence). Trimming took off 5 bases at V and 0 bases at J, with 7 bases between the two ends. The DNA for the CDR3 is TGTGCCAGCAGCCCCCGAGTGAACACTGAAGCTTTCTTT. Translated, it gives CASSPRVNTEAFF.

The genes are TRBV29-1 and TRBJ2-5; the match to TRBD1 covers 10 bases. With 7 bases clipped from V and 5 bases from J, the junction kept 7 bases outside the gene matches. The CDR3 loop spans 13 amino acids. Germline lookup yields CDR1 SQVTM and CDR2 ANQGSEA. This chain's CDR3 is CSASTGGDETQYF. In DNA, the CDR3 is TGCAGCGCATCGACAGGGGGCGATGAGACCCAGTACTTC.

The V call is TRBV11-2, the J call TRBJ2-2; D is uncertain. The CDR3 is 16 residues long. In germline, CDR1 is SGHAT, CDR2 FQNNGV. Trimming cost V 6 bases and J 5 bases, with 19 bases left between them. The CDR3 coding sequence is TGTGCCAGCAGTTCCTTCCTCGGCCGTGCTACCGGGGAGCTGTTTTTT. It encodes CASSSFLGRATGELFF.

V is TRBV7-2 and J is TRBJ2-3; D unclear. The CDR3 has 13 residues. CDR1 SGHTA and CDR2 FQGNSA come from the germline V gene. Trimming cost V 2 bases and J 5 bases, with 8 bases left between them. CDR3 sequence: CASSLSWRDTQYF. The DNA for the CDR3 is TGTGCCAGCAGCTTAAGCTGGAGAGATACGCAGTATTTT. Combining the CDR3 with reference TRBV7-2 and TRBJ2-3 gives the whole variable domain GAGVSQSPSNKVTEKGKDVELRCDPISGHTALYWYRQSLGQGLEFLIYFQGNSAPDKSGLPSDRFSAERTGGSVSTLTIQRTQQEDSAVYLCASSLSWRDTQYFGPGTRLTVL.

The chain is built from TRBV9 and TRBJ1-5; 8 nucleotides match TRBD1. Per the germline V gene, CDR1 is SGDLS and CDR2 is YYNGEE. The CDR3 length is 14 residues. The ends lost 2 bases at V and 6 bases at J; junction bases unmatched: 4. The CDR3 DNA sequence: TGTGCCAGCAGCGTTGGACAGGGAGGTCAGCCCCAGCATTTT. Protein product: CASSVGQGGQPQHF.

The chain recombines TRBV5-4 with TRBJ2-5; 10 positions match TRBD1. Germline CDR1 SGHNT, CDR2 YYREEE (reference sequence). V shed 3 bases, J shed 1 base, and the junction held 3 bases outside the gene matches. The CDR3 totals 15 residues. CDR3 DNA: TGTGCCAGCAGCTCCGGGACAGGGGTCCAAGAGACCCAGTACTTC. Translating gives CASSSGTGVQETQYF. Full variable domain (rest looked up from reference TRBV5-4 and TRBJ2-5): ETGVTQSPTHLIKTRGQQVTLRCSSQSGHNTVSWYQQALGQGPQFIFQYYREEENGRGNFPPRFSGLQFPNYSSELNVNALELDDSALYLCASSSGTGVQETQYFGPGTRLLVL.

This rearrangement joins TRBV10-3 to TRBJ2-5; D ambiguous. The CDR3 runs 13 residues. Trimming pared 2 bases from V and 0 bases from J, leaving 4 bases between. Germline V gene sequence: CDR1 ENHRY, CDR2 SYGVKD. For the CDR3, the DNA is TGTGCCATCAGTGAGGTGTACCAAGAGACCCAGTACTTC. Translated: CAISEVYQETQYF.

This chain links TRBV30 with TRBJ1-2; TRBD1 is a possible D gene (5 bases). Trimming took 1 base from V and 14 from J, leaving 14 bases between them. Germline values: CDR1 GTSNPN, CDR2 SVGIG (reference sequence). The CDR3 sequence is 11 residues long. CDR3 sequence reads: CAWSGGGAMTF. The CDR3 DNA is TGTGCCTGGAGTGGGGGGGGAGCTATGACCTTC.

The chain employs TRBV25-1 and TRBJ2-2, with 8 bases that match TRBD1. CDR1 and CDR2 (germline): MGHDK, SYGVNS. The CDR3 spans 14 residues. Germline trimming cut 5 bases from V and 5 bases from J; bases unmatched to any gene: 4. CDR3 bases: TGTGCCAGCAGTCCGACAGGGGAGACCGGGGAGCTGTTTTTT. Its protein product is CASSPTGETGELFF.

The V call is TRBV7-3, the J call TRBJ1-1; no firm D call. The CDR3 covers 12 residues. V lost 6 bases, J lost 11 bases, and 16 bases lay in between. Germline assignment: CDR1 SGHTA and CDR2 FQGTGA. This chain's CDR3 is CASRTLGGWAFF. The CDR3 region has the DNA TGTGCCAGCAGGACCTTAGGAGGGTGGGCTTTCTTT. Drawing the rest from reference TRBV7-3 and TRBJ1-1, the complete variable domain is GAGVSQTPSNKVTEKGKYVELRCDPISGHTALYWYRQSLGQGPEFLIYFQGTGAADDSGLPNDRFFAVRPEGSVSTLKIQRTERGDSAVYLCASRTLGGWAFFGQGTRLTVV.

The chain is built from TRBV19 and TRBJ2-7, with D unresolved. Germline assignment: CDR1 LNHDA and CDR2 SQIVND (reference sequence). Deletions cut 5 bases from V and 1 base from J, with 9 bases between. The CDR3 extends over 13 amino acids. CDR3 protein: CASSPGFSYEQYF. The CDR3 DNA is TGTGCCAGTAGTCCCGGGTTTTCCTACGAGCAGTACTTC.

This chain connects TRBV7-9 to TRBJ1-1, with D perhaps TRBD1 (6 bases). V lost 4 bases to trimming and J lost 5 bases, with 17 bases between them. Germline V lookup: CDR1 SEHNR, CDR2 FQNEAQ (reference sequence). The CDR3 extends over 15 amino acids. The CDR3 sequence is CASSSSGRGYTEAFF. The CDR3 nucleotides are TGTGCCAGCAGCTCTTCTGGCAGGGGCTATACTGAAGCTTTCTTT.

V gene TRBV10-3 combines with J gene TRBJ2-3; D not certain. CDR1 and CDR2 (germline): ENHRY, SYGVKD. CDR3 size: 15 residues. V lost 3 bases, J lost 3 bases, and 13 bases lay in between. The CDR3 DNA reads TGTGCCATCAGTGAAGAAGGCTTAGGGACAGATACGCAGTATTTT. Protein: CAISEEGLGTDTQYF.

This chain connects TRBV2 to TRBJ1-2; D uncertain. The V end lost 3 bases, the J end lost 0 bases, and 11 bases lay between the germline ends. Germline V gives CDR1 SNHLY, CDR2 FYNNEI. The CDR3 covers 15 residues. The CDR3 DNA reads TGTGCCAGCAGTGATGCTGCAATCCCTAACTATGGCTACACCTTC. As protein: CASSDAAIPNYGYTF.

The chain carries TRBV19 and TRBJ2-7; no clear D gene. Trimming took 4 bases from V and 5 from J, leaving 15 bases between them. CDR1 and CDR2 (germline): LNHDA, SQIVND (reference sequence). The CDR3 runs 14 residues. CDR3 coding DNA: TGTGCCAGTAGTAGCCGTGGCCCGGACCACGAGCAGTACTTC. Amino acids: CASSSRGPDHEQYF.